This is a list of T cell receptor beta chains from one sample in a study of blood T cell repertoires in COVID-19. Sequencing used immunoSEQ multiplex PCR; TCRdb keeps in-frame clones, though not all of them. The profile shows 290,000 or so clones, around 90% of them singletons. The sequencing sample was made of peripheral blood. Receptors originate from a man between 18 and 29 years old with active or convalescent COVID-19. CDR3s include the opening cysteine and the closing phenylalanine or tryptophan. Each record gives: clone size, D gene, V gene, CDR3 length, J gene, CDR3 DNA, CDR3 protein. The D gene is left open where the match is weak. Size values are once, few and many counts, or a class for expanded clones, and some rows have none.

.	TRBD1	TRBV28	14	TRBJ2-7	TGTGCCAGCAGAAGGAACGACAGGGGTTGGGAGCAGTACTTC	CASRRNDRGWEQYF
few	.	TRBV7-2	17	TRBJ1-3	TGTGCCAGCAGCTTAGCTACAGGGTATGGTTTTGGAAACACCATATATTTT	CASSLATGYGFGNTIYF
.	.	TRBV5-1	12	TRBJ1-2	TGCGCCAGCAGCTTGCCACAGGGAGGCTACACCTTC	CASSLPQGGYTF
.	TRBD1	TRBV7-9	15	TRBJ2-7	TGTGCCAGCAGCACAACCGGGACAGGGGGCAACGAGCAGTACTTC	CASSTTGTGGNEQYF
.	TRBD1	TRBV6-6	13	TRBJ1-2	TGTGCCAGCAGCTCAGGGGGCTCGGCTGGCTACACCTTC	CASSSGGSAGYTF
.	TRBD2	TRBV9	14	TRBJ2-1	TGTGCCAGCAGCGAGAGCGGGGGGGATAATGAGCAGTTCTTC	CASSESGGDNEQFF
.	.	TRBV7-8	16	TRBJ2-1	TGTGCCAGCAGCTTAGATGCCACGAGCTCCTACAATGAGCAGTTCTTC	CASSLDATSSYNEQFF
.	.	TRBV28	17	TRBJ2-7	TGTGCCAGCAGCCCCGATGGGGACACACTCTTCTCCTACGAGCAGTACTTC	CASSPDGDTLFSYEQYF
.	.	TRBV7-2	15	TRBJ2-3	TGTGCCAGCGTCGGTGTGGGCTCCAGCACAGATACGCAGTATTTT	CASVGVGSSTDTQYF
.	TRBD1	TRBV28	14	TRBJ1-4	TGTGCCAGCAGTTTACGGGACAGCTATGAAAAACTGTTTTTT	CASSLRDSYEKLFF
.	TRBD2	TRBV10-2	15	TRBJ2-5	TGCGCCAGCAGTGTCACAGCGGGAACTTACGTGACCCAGTACTTC	CASSVTAGTYVTQYF
.	TRBD1	TRBV6-5	16	TRBJ2-1	TGTGCCAGCAGTTACGATCGGACAGGGCCCTACAATGAGCAGTTCTTC	CASSYDRTGPYNEQFF
.	TRBD2	TRBV7-9	13	TRBJ2-7	TGTGCCAGCAGCCGCGGGGGGGGCTACGAGCAGTACTTC	CASSRGGGYEQYF
.	.	TRBV12-1	16	TRBJ2-3	TGTGCCAGCAGCTTTACCTTGGCGGGGATAACAGATACGCAGTATTTT	CASSFTLAGITDTQYF
.	.	TRBV4-1	15	TRBJ2-3	TGCGCCAGCACTGTCCGAGACATTGAAACAGATACGCAGTATTTT	CASTVRDIETDTQYF
.	.	TRBV5-6	13	TRBJ2-5	TGTGCCAGCAGCGGGGGGGCCGAAGAGACCCAGTACTTC	CASSGGAEETQYF
.	.	TRBV11-1	13	TRBJ2-2	TGTGCCAGCAGCAAAGGGGAAACCGGGGAGCTGTTTTTT	CASSKGETGELFF
.	.	TRBV6-2/TRBV6-3	15	TRBJ1-1	TGTGCCAGCAGCCGGGTACAGGACACGAACACTGAAGCTTTCTTT	CASSRVQDTNTEAFF
.	.	TRBV25-1	12	TRBJ1-2	TGTGCCAGCAGCTATACGGGGAATGGCTACACCTTC	CASSYTGNGYTF
.	.	TRBV7-9	14	TRBJ1-2	TGTGCCAGCAGCTTAGTCGGGACAAACTATGGCTACACCTTC	CASSLVGTNYGYTF
.	TRBD1	TRBV7-8	15	TRBJ2-1	TGTGCCAGCAGCAGCGAGAACAGGGGCTACAATGAGCAGTTCTTC	CASSSENRGYNEQFF
.	TRBD1	TRBV4-1	17	TRBJ1-5	TGCGCCAGCAGTAAAGGGTTCGACAGGGGGGAAGAGGAGCCCCAGCATTTT	CASSKGFDRGEEEPQHF
.	TRBD1	TRBV28	17	TRBJ1-5	TGTGCCAGCAGTTTACTACAGACAGGGAGCCTCGTGCAGCCCCAGCATTTT	CASSLLQTGSLVQPQHF
.	.	TRBV27	13	TRBJ1-5	TGTGCCAGCGGACGGGGAATCAATCAGCCCCAGCATTTT	CASGRGINQPQHF
.	TRBD1	TRBV30	17	TRBJ1-1	TGTGCCTGGAGTGTAAAGGGACAGGTTTCAAGGAACACTGAAGCTTTCTTT	CAWSVKGQVSRNTEAFF
.	TRBD2	TRBV4-1	13	TRBJ2-1	TGCGCCAGCGGGACTAGCGGGTTCGATGAGCAGTTCTTC	CASGTSGFDEQFF
once	.	TRBV3-1/TRBV3-2	15	TRBJ1-1	TGTGCCAGCAGCCAAGTAGCCGGAGGTTTCGCTGAAGCTTTCTTT	CASSQVAGGFAEAFF
.	TRBD1	TRBV16	15	TRBJ1-1	TGTGCCAGCAGCCAACCGACAGGGTTGAACACTGAAGCTTTCTTT	CASSQPTGLNTEAFF
.	TRBD2	TRBV6-6	16	TRBJ2-7	TGTGCCAGCAGCCGAACTGAAGCGGGAGTCTCCTACGAGCAGTACTTC	CASSRTEAGVSYEQYF
few	TRBD2	TRBV15	15	TRBJ2-7	TGTGCCACCAGCAGACCCCTAGCGGCGGGGCGGGAGCAGTACTTC	CATSRPLAAGREQYF
once	TRBD2	TRBV24-1	18	TRBJ2-1	TGTGCCACCAGTGAACCAACACCGAGCGGGAGGTCCTACAATGAGCAGTTCTTC	CATSEPTPSGRSYNEQFF
.	.	TRBV7-2	16	TRBJ1-2	TGTGCCAGCAGCTTACGGGGGGCGTCTTCCCCATATGGCTACACCTTC	CASSLRGASSPYGYTF
.	.	TRBV5-3	17	TRBJ1-1	TGTGCCAGAAGCTTGGAAAAACAGGGCTCAATGAACACTGAAGCTTTCTTT	CARSLEKQGSMNTEAFF
.	.	TRBV10-3	14	TRBJ1-1	TGTGCCATCAGTGAGCCCCGCCTAGGGGGTGAAGCTTTCTTT	CAISEPRLGGEAFF
.	TRBD1	TRBV6-2/TRBV6-3	17	TRBJ2-7	TGTGCCAGCAGTTACCCAATCGGACAGGTCTCTAGTCTGGAGCAGTACTTC	CASSYPIGQVSSLEQYF
.	.	TRBV27	14	TRBJ1-2	TGTGCCAGCAGCCCGGTTGGTCCTAACTATGGCTACACCTTC	CASSPVGPNYGYTF
.	.	TRBV6-1	16	TRBJ1-5	TGTGCCAGCAGTGAAGCGCTGGGGCGGTTACTCCAGCCCCAGCATTTT	CASSEALGRLLQPQHF
.	TRBD1	TRBV10-3	14	TRBJ2-1	TGTGCCATCAGATTGGACAGGGGGCTCAATGAGCAGTTCTTC	CAIRLDRGLNEQFF
.	.	TRBV7-8	14	TRBJ1-5	TGTGCCAGCAGCTTAGCGCATATAGATCAGCCCCAGCATTTT	CASSLAHIDQPQHF
once	TRBD1	TRBV7-3	15	TRBJ2-1	TGTGCCAGCAGCTTAGGGACAGGGGTTTGGAATGAGCAGTTCTTC	CASSLGTGVWNEQFF
.	.	TRBV7-9	16	TRBJ2-3	TGTGCCAGCAGCCTTCAGGTAGCGACCTGGGCGGATACGCAGTATTTT	CASSLQVATWADTQYF
.	.	TRBV5-4	15	TRBJ2-5	TGTGCCAGCAGCCCCTACAAAGGATTCGGGGAGACCCAGTACTTC	CASSPYKGFGETQYF
.	.	TRBV28	13	TRBJ1-2	TGTGCCAGCACAGGACAGATAAACTATGGCTACACCTTC	CASTGQINYGYTF
few	TRBD1	TRBV27	16	TRBJ2-3	TGTGCCAGCAGTTTACAGGGGGCTCTCCGCACAGATACGCAGTATTTT	CASSLQGALRTDTQYF
once	TRBD1	TRBV7-6	17	TRBJ2-1	TGTGCCAGCAGCTTAGGGACCACGGGACAGGTTTACAATGAGCAGTTCTTC	CASSLGTTGQVYNEQFF
.	.	TRBV6-5	14	TRBJ1-5	TGTGCCAGCAGTCTACAGGGACCGCATCAGCCCCAGCATTTT	CASSLQGPHQPQHF
.	.	TRBV2	14	TRBJ1-2	TGTGCCAGCAGTGAATGGAGTGGCGGCAATGGCTACACCTTC	CASSEWSGGNGYTF
.	TRBD2	TRBV24-1	16	TRBJ2-3	TGTGCCACCAGTGATTCAAGACTAGCGGGGGTAGATACGCAGTATTTT	CATSDSRLAGVDTQYF
few	TRBD1	TRBV19	14	TRBJ1-1	TGTGCCAGCCGACAGGGGTCTTCGAACACTGAAGCTTTCTTT	CASRQGSSNTEAFF
.	.	TRBV6-5	12	TRBJ2-7	TGTGCCAGCAGTCGACAAGCCTACGAGCAGTACTTC	CASSRQAYEQYF
.	.	TRBV4-3	15	TRBJ2-1	TGCGCCAGCAGCCAAGACCCGTTAAACGGGAATGAGCAGTTCTTC	CASSQDPLNGNEQFF
.	.	TRBV28	14	TRBJ1-6	TGTGCCAGCAGTTTTGAGGGAGCAGGATCACCCCTCCACTTT	CASSFEGAGSPLHF
.	TRBD1	TRBV19	15	TRBJ2-7	TGTGCCAGTGCCCTGGCTGGGACAGGGAGCAACGAGCAGTACTTC	CASALAGTGSNEQYF
.	.	TRBV11-2	12	TRBJ1-2	TGTGCCAGCAGCTTAGTTTCGAGCGGCTACACCTTC	CASSLVSSGYTF